In its sample, the clone carrying this T cell receptor beta chain was seen many times. Antigen specificity is unknown. This entry comes from a study of Graves' ophthalmopathy and Graves' hyperthyroidism. Study-level information: Ahead of any treatment, peripheral blood was obtained at the initial diagnosis. Study findings and constraints: Detection in blood was also observed for most expanded thyroid clonotypes above 0.001 frequency. Ophthalmopathy cases were distinguished from stable hyperthyroidism by a 13-signature model, reaching around 90% sensitivity and about 81% specificity.

Researchers took RNA transcripts and amplified TCR beta CDR3 regions from them. Second-round multiplex PCR came after a first-round RT-PCR that employed HTBI primers. TCRdb analysed the multiplex PCR reads with MiXCR anew, one entry per CDR3 protein. The data contain over 200,000 distinct CDR3 sequences, 29% of them singletons. The clonotype originates from a man aged 50 to 60 with Graves' ophthalmopathy. Sample: peripheral blood.

The CDR3 is CASKPTGNQPQHF. The CDR3 coding sequence is TGCGCCAGCAAGCCGACAGGGAATCAGCCCCAGCATTTT. This chain joins TRBV10-2 and TRBJ1-5; the match to TRBD1 covers 7 bases. V lost 7 bases, J lost 4 bases, and 4 bases stayed unmatched. The CDR3 has 13 residues. The germline gives CDR1 WSHSY, CDR2 SAAADI.